This TCR beta chain came from a study of T cell changes during pregnancy in multiple sclerosis. There are a few counts of this clone. The CDR3 is made up of 15 amino acids. Germline CDR1 and CDR2: MDHEN and SYDVKM. The V gene lost 5 bases and the J gene lost 3 bases, with 17 bases spanning the gap. TCRdb keeps only in-frame clones here, not all; method: immunoSEQ multiplex PCR. The profile shows 15,000 or so clones, 70% to 90% of them singletons. The genes are TRBV28 and TRBJ2-7; D call uncertain. This TCR was recovered from a female donor with multiple sclerosis, enrolled in a pregnancy study. The sample here was CD8+ T cells from peripheral blood mononuclear cells, taken in the first trimester of pregnancy. CDR3 bases: TGTGCCAGCAGTCCTGGCTGGAGCAACCACTACGAGCAGTACTTC. This sequence encodes CASSPGWSNHYEQYF.